This T cell receptor beta chain was profiled in a study of blood T cell repertoires in COVID-19. Across the study: The United States, Italy and Spain were the sources of the acute and convalescent COVID-19 samples. The analysed material was cDNA or gDNA that came from T cells, B-cell-depleted T cells, or PBMCs.

Per the authors' pipeline: Scientists estimated how many nucleated cells there were by amplifying reference gene primers. Data came from immunoSEQ multiplex PCR; TCRdb stores just in-frame clones and leaves some out. V and J calls and clone size are those listed in that table; D and trimming were worked out from the DNA. The sample lists roughly 140,000 clones, around 81% occurring once. In regard to this clone: This sample includes further DNA sequences coding for the same CDR3.

The CDR3 extends over 13 amino acids. Per germline, CDR1 MNHEY and CDR2 SMNVEV (reference sequence). V was clipped by 4 bases and J by 2 bases, with 9 bases between them. The chain employs TRBV27 and TRBJ2-7, with no clear D. Source material: peripheral blood. The origin of this receptor is a human donor in a cohort sampled during active COVID-19. This CDR3 reads CASSSLAPYEQYF. CDR3 coding DNA: TGTGCCAGCAGTTCCCTGGCCCCCTACGAGCAGTACTTC.